The 24 T cell receptor beta chains presented below share a single source sample, sequenced in a study of blood T cell repertoires in COVID-19. Repertoires were generated with immunoSEQ multiplex PCR, while TCRdb's copy carries only in-frame clones and drops some. Here the sample spans approximately 300,000 clones, about nine tenths being singletons. The sample consisted of peripheral blood. These receptors all stem from a man aged 18 to 30 with active or convalescent COVID-19.

The CDR3, as DNA: TGTGCCAGCAGTGAGCTTTCAGGGGGCCGAGAGACCCAGTACTTC. Its protein product is CASSELSGGRETQYF. The J gene is TRBJ2-5, the V gene TRBV25-1; 8 bases are a match to TRBD1. The CDR3 extends over 15 amino acids. Trimming at V came to 3 bases and at J to 4 bases, leaving 7 bases not matched to a gene. Germline V gene sequence: CDR1 MGHDK, CDR2 SYGVNS.

The V gene is TRBV29-1, the J gene TRBJ2-1, with 9 bases lining up with TRBD1. The CDR3 extends over 14 amino acids. J lost 3 bases, V lost 6 bases, and 6 bases had no gene match. Germline assignment: CDR1 SQVTM and CDR2 ANQGSEA. The chain's CDR3 is CSVLRQGVYNEQFF. Written as DNA, the CDR3 is TGCAGCGTACTAAGACAGGGGGTCTACAATGAGCAGTTCTTC.

V gene TRBV9 combines with J gene TRBJ1-2; the D gene is possibly TRBD1 (6 bases). V was pared by 0 bases and J by 0 bases, with 9 bases between. This CDR3 has 15 residues. Germline values: CDR1 SGDLS, CDR2 YYNGEE. The CDR3 DNA follows: TGTGCCAGCAGCGTAGACACAGGGTCTAACTATGGCTACACCTTC. It codes for CASSVDTGSNYGYTF.

The J gene is TRBJ2-7, the V gene TRBV11-2; 10 bases align to TRBD1. Germline V gene sequence: CDR1 SGHAT, CDR2 FQNNGV. The CDR3 runs to 13 residues. V gave up 5 bases and J gave up 3 bases; unmatched junction bases: 1. CDR3 amino acids: CASSRDRGYEQYF. The CDR3 DNA is TGTGCCAGCAGCCGGGACAGGGGCTACGAGCAGTACTTC.

This chain links TRBV6-5 with TRBJ2-6; a weak D match, TRBD1 (6 bases). The V end was cut by 6 bases, the J end by 4 bases, with 13 bases between. The CDR3 is 15 amino acids. Germline V gives CDR1 MNHEY, CDR2 SVGAGI. Here the CDR3 reads CASRFTGPGANVLTF. CDR3 nucleotide sequence: TGTGCCAGCAGATTCACAGGGCCCGGGGCCAACGTCCTGACTTTC.

The rearrangement links TRBV19 to TRBJ2-5; the match to TRBD2 covers 11 bases. The germline V gene has CDR1 LNHDA and CDR2 SQIVND (reference sequence). The J segment lost 4 bases and the V segment lost 6 bases, leaving 4 bases of the junction unmatched. CDR3 length: 14 amino acids. This chain's CDR3 is CASSPLAGGETQYF. The CDR3 nucleotides read TGTGCCAGTAGCCCCCTAGCGGGAGGAGAGACCCAGTACTTC.

This clone was picked up a small number of times. The rearrangement joins TRBV25-1 to TRBJ1-2; no reliable D call. Germline V gives CDR1 MGHDK, CDR2 SYGVNS. V lost 10 bases and J lost 1, with 10 bases in between. The CDR3 runs 12 residues. The CDR3 protein is CATATVNYGYTF. The CDR3 bases are TGTGCCACCGCAACAGTTAACTATGGCTACACCTTC.

The genes are TRBV28 and TRBJ2-1, with 8 positions matching TRBD2. Germline-derived CDR1 and CDR2 are MDHEN and SYDVKM. The CDR3 loop spans 17 amino acids. After removal of 4 bases from V and 4 bases from J, the junction contained 12 bases not matched to a gene. The CDR3 loop is CASSSKTGLAGYNEQFF. CDR3 bases: TGTGCCAGCAGTTCTAAGACAGGACTAGCAGGTTACAATGAGCAGTTCTTC.

The rearrangement joins TRBV15 to TRBJ2-1; 12 bases match TRBD2. The CDR3 loop spans 15 amino acids. Germline V lookup: CDR1 LNHNV, CDR2 YYDKDF (reference sequence). V lost 4 bases, J lost 12 bases, and 10 bases stayed unmatched. The CDR3 is CATSMRLAGGGVQFF. In DNA form, the CDR3 reads TGTGCCACCAGCATGCGGCTAGCGGGAGGGGGGGTGCAGTTCTTC. Full variable domain (missing parts from reference TRBV15 and TRBJ2-1): DAMVIQNPRYQVTQFGKPVTLSCSQTLNHNVMYWYQQKSSQAPKLLFHYYDKDFNNEADTPDNFQSRRPNTSFCFLDIRSPGLGDTAMYLCATSMRLAGGGVQFFGPGTRLTVL.

The chain recombines TRBV7-9 with TRBJ1-1; 8 bases agree with TRBD1. The CDR3 extends over 15 amino acids. Germline CDR1 is SEHNR and CDR2 is FQNEAQ (reference sequence). V shed 5 bases and J 1 base; nucleotides not matched to a gene: 6. DNA of the CDR3: TGTGCCAGCAGCACCTCCGGGACAGGGAACACTGAAGCTTTCTTT. It specifies CASSTSGTGNTEAFF.

The CDR3 spells CASSWTSGSGEQFF. CDR3 nucleotides: TGTGCCAGCAGCTGGACTAGCGGGAGCGGTGAGCAGTTCTTC. The chain has TRBV7-8 and TRBJ2-1; 13 nucleotides match TRBD2. The CDR3 runs 14 residues. V was clipped by 4 bases and J by 9 bases; unmatched bases: 3. Germline V lookup: CDR1 SGHVS, CDR2 FQNEAQ.

The chain employs TRBV28 and TRBJ2-2; D not resolved. Germline lookup yields CDR1 MDHEN and CDR2 SYDVKM. With 4 bases removed from V and 6 bases from J, the gap between germline ends came to 12 bases. The CDR3 is 14 residues long. CDR3 nucleotide sequence: TGTGCCAGCAGTTCGGGTTTATTTGCCGGGGAGCTGTTTTTT. Translated, it gives CASSSGLFAGELFF.

The chain joins TRBV19 to TRBJ1-5; possible D gene TRBD1, 5 bases. V was clipped by 10 bases and J by 2 bases, with 15 bases between them. Per the germline V gene, CDR1 is LNHDA and CDR2 is SQIVND (reference sequence). The CDR3 totals 14 residues. CDR3 residues: CATKGIGGNQPQHF. In nucleotides, the CDR3 is TGTGCCACTAAAGGGATAGGGGGCAATCAGCCCCAGCATTTT.

This rearrangement joins TRBV28 to TRBJ2-5, with 10 bases identical to TRBD1. V lost 5 bases to trimming and J lost 2 bases; unmatched junction nucleotides: 8. The germline CDR1 and CDR2 sequences are MDHEN and SYDVKM. The CDR3 consists of 16 residues. The CDR3 loop is CASSTSDRGLQETQYF. The CDR3 coding sequence is TGTGCCAGCAGTACCTCCGACAGGGGGCTACAAGAGACCCAGTACTTC.

The chain recombines TRBV4-1 with TRBJ2-7; 9 bases align to TRBD1. Trimming cost V 4 bases and J 5 bases; bases outside gene matches: 9. The CDR3 is 15 amino acids. Germline V lookup: CDR1 MGHRA, CDR2 YSYEKL. CDR3 loop: CASSPKQGAQDEQYF. The CDR3 DNA reads TGCGCCAGCAGCCCCAAACAGGGGGCGCAGGACGAGCAGTACTTC.

The chain joins TRBV28 to TRBJ2-7; D remains ambiguous. CDR1 MDHEN and CDR2 SYDVKM come from the germline V gene. V dropped 4 bases and J dropped 0 bases, with 7 bases sitting between them. The CDR3 is 13 amino acids. CDR3 DNA: TGTGCCAGCAGTTCTCTCCCCTCCTACGAGCAGTACTTC. This sequence encodes CASSSLPSYEQYF.

The chain carries TRBV19 and TRBJ2-3, with D unclear. In germline, CDR1 is LNHDA, CDR2 SQIVND (reference sequence). This CDR3 contains 14 residues. V lost 2 bases, J lost 0 bases, and 6 bases lay in between. The CDR3 coding sequence is TGTGCCAGTAGTATAATCTACAGCACAGATACGCAGTATTTT. This encodes CASSIIYSTDTQYF. Based on the CDR3 plus reference TRBV19 and TRBJ2-3, the full variable domain is DGGITQSPKYLFRKEGQNVTLSCEQNLNHDAMYWYRQDPGQGLRLIYYSQIVNDFQKGDIAEGYSVSREKKESFPLTVTSAQKNPTAFYLCASSIIYSTDTQYFGPGTRLTVL.

This chain uses TRBV5-3 with TRBJ1-4; 8 bases are a match to TRBD1. TRBV5-3 is marked as an open reading frame, function uncertain. The CDR3 length is 15 residues. With V trimmed by 4 bases and J by 8 bases, 10 bases remained unmatched. The CDR3 loop is CARSQDRVGREKLFF. CDR3 nucleotides: TGTGCCAGAAGCCAGGACAGGGTCGGGAGGGAAAAACTGTTTTTT.

This chain uses TRBV27 with TRBJ2-3, with 8 nucleotides matching TRBD1. Trimming took 7 bases from V and 4 from J; bases not matched to a gene: 4. CDR3 length: 13 amino acids. Germline V CDR1 and CDR2: MNHEY, SMNVEV (reference sequence). CDR3 sequence: CASKGRGPDTQYF. DNA for the CDR3: TGTGCCAGCAAGGGCAGGGGGCCAGATACGCAGTATTTT.

This clone was detected only once. The chain combines TRBV12-5 with TRBJ2-1, with D tentatively TRBD2 (5 bases). Germline lookup yields CDR1 LGHNT and CDR2 FRNRAP. Trimming removed 4 bases from V and 0 bases from J, with 7 bases in between. This CDR3 region has 14 residues. CDR3 amino acids: CASGSGSSYNEQFF. The DNA of the CDR3 is TGTGCTAGTGGTTCGGGGAGCTCCTACAATGAGCAGTTCTTC.

The chain carries TRBV7-9 and TRBJ1-1, with D unclear. The germline V gene has CDR1 SEHNR and CDR2 FQNEAQ (reference sequence). The length of the CDR3 is 16 residues. Trimming took 1 base from V and 4 from J, leaving 16 bases between them. For the CDR3, the DNA is TGTGCCAGCAGCTTAGTCGGTGGCGGAAGAACCACTGAAGCTTTCTTT. It yields the protein CASSLVGGGRTTEAFF. Together with reference TRBV7-9 and TRBJ1-1, the CDR3 gives the full variable domain: DTGVSQNPRHKITKRGQNVTFRCDPISEHNRLYWYRQTLGQGPEFLTYFQNEAQLEKSRLLSDRFSAERPKGSFSTLEIQRTEQGDSAMYLCASSLVGGGRTTEAFFGQGTRLTVV.

This clone was counted between two and nine times. V usage is TRBV15 and J usage is TRBJ1-5, with unresolved D. The V gene lost 3 bases and the J gene lost 4 bases, with 10 bases spanning the gap. This CDR3 is 14 amino acids long. The germline gives CDR1 LNHNV, CDR2 YYDKDF (reference sequence). CDR3 loop: CATSSSGINQPQHF. CDR3 in DNA: TGTGCCACCAGCAGTTCCGGGATTAATCAGCCCCAGCATTTT.

J is TRBJ2-7 and V is TRBV19; D might be TRBD2 (6 bases). CDR3 length: 14 amino acids. The germline V gene has CDR1 LNHDA and CDR2 SQIVND (reference sequence). Between the trimmed V and J ends, which lost 6 bases and 0 bases, there was a span of 12 bases. CDR3 protein: CASRTHGSSYEQYF. CDR3 nucleotides: TGTGCCAGTAGGACCCACGGGAGCTCCTACGAGCAGTACTTC.

This rearrangement joins TRBV5-6 to TRBJ1-6; D is unclear. Between the trimmed V and J ends, which lost 1 base and 0 bases, there was a span of 8 bases. Germline V gives CDR1 SGHDT, CDR2 YYEEEE. The CDR3 loop spans 16 amino acids. CDR3 bases: TGTGCCAGCAGCTTGTTGGAGGTCTCCTATAATTCACCCCTCCACTTT. Its translation is CASSLLEVSYNSPLHF. The full variable domain, completed using reference TRBV5-6 and TRBJ1-6, is DAGVTQSPTHLIKTRGQQVTLRCSPKSGHDTVSWYQQALGQGPQFIFQYYEEEERQRGNFPDRFSGHQFPNYSSELNVNALLLGDSALYLCASSLLEVSYNSPLHFGNGTRLTVT.